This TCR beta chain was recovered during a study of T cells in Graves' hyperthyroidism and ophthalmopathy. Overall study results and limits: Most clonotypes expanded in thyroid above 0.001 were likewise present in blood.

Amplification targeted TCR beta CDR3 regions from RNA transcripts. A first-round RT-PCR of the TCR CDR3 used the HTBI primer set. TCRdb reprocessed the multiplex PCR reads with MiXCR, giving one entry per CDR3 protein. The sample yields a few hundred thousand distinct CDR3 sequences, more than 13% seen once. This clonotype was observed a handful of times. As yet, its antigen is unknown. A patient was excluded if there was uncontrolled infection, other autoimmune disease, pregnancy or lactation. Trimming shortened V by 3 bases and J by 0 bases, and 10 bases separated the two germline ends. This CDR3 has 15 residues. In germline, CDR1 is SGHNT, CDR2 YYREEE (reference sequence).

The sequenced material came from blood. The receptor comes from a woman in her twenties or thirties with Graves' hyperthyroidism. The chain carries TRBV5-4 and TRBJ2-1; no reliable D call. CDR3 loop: CASSSKQSSYNEQFF. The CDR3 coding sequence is TGTGCCAGCAGCTCCAAGCAAAGCTCCTACAATGAGCAGTTCTTC.